The 29 T cell receptor beta chains below all came from one sample that was sequenced in a study of T cells in Graves' hyperthyroidism and ophthalmopathy. Researchers amplified the TCR beta CDR3 regions from RNA transcripts. Using the HTBI primer set, a first-round RT-PCR was run on the TCR CDR3. One entry per CDR3 protein results from TCRdb running MiXCR on the multiplex PCR reads. The sample comprises around 300,000 distinct CDR3 sequences, around 20% of which are singletons, and under 40% rests with the top ten. Input material: blood. The receptor source for this set is a man aged 45-65 years with Graves' ophthalmopathy.

On this clonotype: This sequence may be a read error, since a much larger clone differs from it by one base. The V call is TRBV28, the J call TRBJ2-6; D ambiguous. The germline V gene encodes CDR1 MDHEN and CDR2 SYDVKM. V was clipped by 3 bases and J by 6 bases, with 15 bases between them. This CDR3 region has 16 residues. The CDR3 DNA sequence: TGTGCCAGCAGTTTCCCGGCGTCCTGGGAGGCCAACGTCCTGACTTTC. Translating it yields CASSFPASWEANVLTF.

The V and J genes are TRBV27 and TRBJ1-5; tentative D call: TRBD1 (5 bases). The length of the CDR3 is 12 residues. The V and J ends lost 6 bases and 9 bases respectively, with 12 bases between them. From germline, CDR1 is MNHEY and CDR2 SMNVEV (reference sequence). CDR3 sequence reads: CASRKGEGPQHF. In DNA, the CDR3 is TGTGCCAGCAGAAAAGGGGAAGGGCCCCAGCATTTT.

The chain has TRBV2 and TRBJ2-3; the match to TRBD2 covers 7 bases. The CDR3 spans 16 residues. V shed 6 bases, J shed 4 bases, and the junction held 13 bases outside the gene matches. Germline assignment: CDR1 SNHLY and CDR2 FYNNEI. CDR3 protein: CASSVVPGGSADTQYF. CDR3 nucleotide sequence: TGTGCCAGCAGCGTAGTGCCGGGGGGTAGTGCAGATACGCAGTATTTT. Based on the CDR3 plus reference TRBV2 and TRBJ2-3, the full variable domain is EPEVTQTPSHQVTQMGQEVILRCVPISNHLYFYWYRQILGQKVEFLVSFYNNEISEKSEIFDDQFSVERPDGSNFTLKIRSTKLEDSAMYFCASSVVPGGSADTQYFGPGTRLTVL.

This clonotype was seen more than once but under ten times. The V call is TRBV6-4, the J call TRBJ1-5; 8 bases align to TRBD1. The CDR3 contains 16 residues. Germline V gives CDR1 MRHNA, CDR2 SNTAGT. Germline trimming cut 2 bases from V and 2 bases from J; bases unmatched to any gene: 5. CDR3 loop: CASSDPDRGGNQPQHF. CDR3 nucleotide sequence: TGTGCCAGCAGTGACCCTGACAGGGGAGGCAATCAGCCCCAGCATTTT.

The V gene is TRBV6-1, the J gene TRBJ1-5; TRBD1 agrees at 7 bases. This CDR3 has 12 amino acids. CDR1 and CDR2 from the germline V gene are MNHNS and SASEGT. V dropped 11 bases and J dropped 4; count of bases not matched to a gene: 5. CDR3: CAGRTGNQPQHF. For the CDR3, the DNA is TGTGCCGGACGGACAGGAAATCAGCCCCAGCATTTT.

There are many counts of this clonotype. The chain uses TRBV2 and TRBJ2-7, with D possibly matching TRBD2 (5 bases). CDR1 is SNHLY, CDR2 FYNNEI, per germline. The CDR3 is made up of 14 amino acids. Trimming took off 4 bases at V and 1 base at J, with 11 bases between the two ends. DNA for the CDR3: TGTGCCAGCAGTGTAGATAGAGGGTCCTACGAGCAGTACTTC. It encodes CASSVDRGSYEQYF.

This clonotype has ten or more counts. The chain carries TRBV5-1 and TRBJ2-2, with 7 bases that match TRBD2. Trimming cost V 3 bases and J 2 bases; bases outside gene matches: 10. CDR1 and CDR2 (germline): SGHRS, YFSETQ. This CDR3 region has 17 residues. The CDR3 region is CASSSSMLAANTGELFF. The CDR3 DNA sequence: TGCGCCAGCAGCTCCTCGATGCTAGCGGCTAACACCGGGGAGCTGTTTTTT.

This sequence joins TRBV18 and TRBJ2-3, with 7 bases fitting TRBD2. CDR1 KGHSH and CDR2 LQKENI come from the germline V gene. CDR3 length: 13 residues. J was trimmed by 11 bases and V by 3 bases; bases with no gene match: 8. The CDR3 spells CASSPRAGSLQYF. The CDR3 DNA follows: TGTGCCAGCTCACCTCGAGCGGGGAGCTTGCAGTATTTT.

The chain links TRBV7-9 to TRBJ2-3; 7 bases map to TRBD1. Germline V gives CDR1 SEHNR, CDR2 FQNEAQ (reference sequence). V lost 5 bases, J lost 4 bases, and 6 bases stayed unmatched. The CDR3 spans 14 residues. The CDR3: CASSLGQTADTQYF. CDR3 in DNA: TGTGCCAGCAGCCTGGGACAGACGGCAGATACGCAGTATTTT.

The chain recombines TRBV28 with TRBJ2-1, with 8 nucleotides matching TRBD2. The V gene's germline CDR1 is MDHEN and CDR2 SYDVKM. Trimming took 8 bases from V and 9 from J; bases not matched to a gene: 9. There are 13 residues in the CDR3. The CDR3 DNA sequence: TGTGCCAGCCGGGGTAGCGGGATCGGTGAGCAGTTCTTC. Amino acids: CASRGSGIGEQFF.

The chain couples TRBV27 to TRBJ1-5, with D unresolved. Per germline, CDR1 MNHEY and CDR2 SMNVEV (reference sequence). Trimming removed 5 bases at V and 4 bases at J, with 15 bases between. CDR3 length: 15 residues. The CDR3 coding sequence is TGTGCCAGCAGTCCGGACCCCCGGAGGAATCAGCCCCAGCATTTT. It encodes CASSPDPRRNQPQHF.

This chain uses TRBV28 with TRBJ1-1; D ambiguous. CDR3 length: 14 amino acids. Germline CDR1 is MDHEN and CDR2 is SYDVKM. Trimming shortened V by 3 bases and J by 1 base, and 9 bases separated the two germline ends. The chain's CDR3 is CASSFGRRNTEAFF. CDR3 coding DNA: TGTGCCAGCAGTTTCGGACGGAGGAACACTGAAGCTTTCTTT.

The V call is TRBV20-1, the J call TRBJ2-3; TRBD1 aligns across 8 bases. CDR1 is DFQATT and CDR2 is SNEGSKA in the germline V gene (reference sequence). The CDR3 sequence is 14 residues long. With 1 base clipped from V and 2 bases from J, the junction kept 2 bases outside the gene matches. In DNA form, the CDR3 reads TGCAGTGCTAGAGGGACAGGGCCCACAGATACGCAGTATTTT. Encoded protein: CSARGTGPTDTQYF.

The chain carries TRBV7-2 and TRBJ2-1; unclear D gene. CDR1 is SGHTA, CDR2 FQGNSA, per germline. The CDR3 sequence is 12 residues long. Trimming removed 3 bases from V and 7 bases from J, with 7 bases in between. This chain's CDR3 is CASSFLRNEQFF. The CDR3 DNA sequence: TGTGCCAGCAGCTTCCTCCGGAATGAGCAGTTCTTC.

This clonotype was seen repeatedly, ten times or more. The rearrangement uses TRBV28 and TRBJ2-4; tentative D call: TRBD2 (5 bases). CDR1 is MDHEN and CDR2 is SYDVKM in the germline V gene. CDR3 length: 15 residues. V lost 8 bases and J lost 6, with 20 bases in between. This chain's CDR3 is CASQQYLGSANIQYF. CDR3 sequence (DNA): TGTGCCAGCCAACAATATTTAGGGAGTGCAAACATTCAGTACTTC.

Of note for this clonotype: The junction shows a germline mismatch at one end, possibly a read error. V and J are TRBV7-3 and TRBJ2-2; 8 bases map to TRBD1. Germline loops: CDR1 SGHTA, CDR2 FQGTGA. The CDR3 consists of 15 residues. CDR3 sequence: CASSAEDRENGELFF. The CDR3 DNA sequence: TGTGCCAGCAGCGCAGAGGACAGGGAGAACGGGGAGCTGTTCTTT.

This chain links TRBV24-1 with TRBJ2-5, with D possibly TRBD1 on 5 matching bases. The CDR3 has 15 residues. The V gene lost 6 bases and the J gene lost 0 bases, with 13 bases spanning the gap. In germline, CDR1 is KGHDR, CDR2 SFDVKD. CDR3 sequence reads: CATSSGRDYQETQYF. For the CDR3, the DNA is TGTGCCACCAGTTCCGGCAGGGATTACCAAGAGACCCAGTACTTC.

In this sample, this clonotype turned up many times. The chain carries TRBV28 and TRBJ2-7; a weak D match, TRBD2 (7 bases). Between the trimmed V and J ends, which lost 8 bases and 0 bases, there was a span of 23 bases. Germline CDR1 reads MDHEN; CDR2 reads SYDVKM. This CDR3 is 17 amino acids long. The CDR3 region is CASFPAGDYFSSYEQYF. CDR3 nucleotide sequence: TGTGCCAGCTTTCCTGCAGGGGACTACTTCAGCTCCTACGAGCAGTACTTC.

The chain carries TRBV4-1 and TRBJ2-2; tentatively, D is TRBD1 (5 bases). The V and J ends lost 3 bases and 3 bases respectively, with 11 bases between them. The CDR3 runs 15 residues. CDR1 and CDR2 (germline): MGHRA, YSYEKL. Here the CDR3 DNA reads TGCGCCAGCAGCCAGACACAGGCGGACACCGGGGAGCTGTTTTTT. It codes for CASSQTQADTGELFF.

The genes are TRBV9 and TRBJ2-4; D perhaps matches TRBD1 (6 bases). V dropped 10 bases and J dropped 3 bases, with 14 bases sitting between them. Germline loops: CDR1 SGDLS, CDR2 YYNGEE. The CDR3 has 13 amino acids. CDR3 DNA sequence: TGTGCCGACCCAGGGGTAGTCAAAAACATTCAGTACTTC. It yields the protein CADPGVVKNIQYF.

The chain combines TRBV6-4 with TRBJ2-1, with 13 bases lining up with TRBD2. Germline loops: CDR1 MRHNA, CDR2 SNTAGT. Unmatched junction bases numbered 17, after V lost 4 bases and J lost 8 bases. CDR3 length: 19 amino acids. The CDR3 protein is CASSANPRTSGSLKDEQFF. CDR3 DNA: TGTGCCAGCAGTGCCAACCCCCGGACTAGCGGGAGTCTTAAAGATGAGCAGTTCTTC.

This clonotype was recorded many times. The J gene is TRBJ2-7, the V gene TRBV28; D not resolved. The germline CDR1 and CDR2 sequences are MDHEN and SYDVKM. The CDR3 runs to 14 residues. The ends were cut back, 6 bases at V and 3 bases at J, with 15 bases in the middle. The CDR3 spells CASSRGRPLYEQYF. The DNA of the CDR3 is TGTGCCAGCAGCCGCGGCCGCCCGCTCTACGAGCAGTACTTC. Using reference TRBV28 and TRBJ2-7 for the parts outside the CDR3, the full variable domain is DVKVTQSSRYLVKRTGEKVFLECVQDMDHENMFWYRQDPGLGLRLIYFSYDVKMKEKGDIPEGYSVSREKKERFSLILESASTNQTSMYLCASSRGRPLYEQYFGPGTRLTVT.

This clonotype came up a few times. The chain joins TRBV20-1 to TRBJ2-3, with TRBD1 matching over 10 bases. Germline CDR1 DFQATT, CDR2 SNEGSKA (reference sequence). The CDR3 runs to 14 residues. J lost 7 bases, V lost 5 bases, and 9 bases had no gene match. Written as DNA, the CDR3 is TGCAGTGCTCCGACAGGGGGCATAAAGAATACGCAGTATTTT. It translates to CSAPTGGIKNTQYF.

With respect to this clonotype: Given a much more abundant clone one base away, this may be a read error. This sequence joins TRBV28 and TRBJ2-3; TRBD2 matches at 10 bases. Looked up from germline, CDR1 is MDHEN and CDR2 is SYDVKM. This CDR3 region has 15 residues. The CDR3 is CAGSPLAGVTDTQYF. CDR3 DNA: TGTGCCGGCAGCCCCCTAGCGGGAGTAACAGATACGCAGTATTTT.

DNA of the CDR3: TGCGCCAGCAGCCAAGAAGGACAGGGGGCTAATGAAAAACTGTTTTTT. Translated: CASSQEGQGANEKLFF. The chain employs TRBV4-1 and TRBJ1-4; 10 nucleotides align to TRBD1. The CDR3 is made up of 16 amino acids. The trim removed 0 bases at V and 3 bases at J, leaving 1 base unmatched. Germline lookup yields CDR1 MGHRA and CDR2 YSYEKL.

This clonotype appeared many times. The rearrangement uses TRBV28 and TRBJ1-2; no firm D call. The V gene lost 5 bases and the J gene lost 8 bases, with 12 bases spanning the gap. The CDR3 runs to 12 residues. CDR1 and CDR2 from the germline V gene are MDHEN and SYDVKM. CDR3 sequence (DNA): TGTGCCAGCAGTGTCGTGCAGAGAGGCTACACCTTC. Its protein product is CASSVVQRGYTF.

Comments on this clonotype: A much more abundant neighbour one base away suggests this may be a read error. This rearrangement joins TRBV2 to TRBJ1-1; D unresolved. Germline values: CDR1 SNHLY, CDR2 FYNNEI. Trimming removed 7 bases from V and 6 bases from J, with 12 bases in between. This CDR3 spans 12 amino acids. The CDR3 DNA is TGTGCCAGCACGAAGATTATGGCTGAAGCTTTCTTT. Its protein product is CASTKIMAEAFF.

This clonotype was detected ten times or more. This sequence joins TRBV2 and TRBJ2-5; 16 bases fit TRBD2. CDR1 and CDR2 (germline): SNHLY, FYNNEI. V shed 6 bases, J shed 5 bases, and the junction held 6 bases outside the gene matches. CDR3 length equals 16 residues. The CDR3 region has the DNA TGTGCCAGCAGGGAGGGACTAGCGGGAGGGAGGGAGACCCAGTACTTC. This gives the protein CASREGLAGGRETQYF.

Ten or more counts support this clonotype. J is TRBJ2-1 and V is TRBV20-1; 10 bases are a match to TRBD2. Germline assignment: CDR1 DFQATT and CDR2 SNEGSKA (reference sequence). Germline trimming cut 2 bases from V and 8 bases from J; bases unmatched to any gene: 9. The CDR3 has 15 amino acids. In DNA, the CDR3 is TGCAGTGCTAGACGGGCTAGCGGGAGTGGGGATGAGCAGTTCTTC. This sequence encodes CSARRASGSGDEQFF.